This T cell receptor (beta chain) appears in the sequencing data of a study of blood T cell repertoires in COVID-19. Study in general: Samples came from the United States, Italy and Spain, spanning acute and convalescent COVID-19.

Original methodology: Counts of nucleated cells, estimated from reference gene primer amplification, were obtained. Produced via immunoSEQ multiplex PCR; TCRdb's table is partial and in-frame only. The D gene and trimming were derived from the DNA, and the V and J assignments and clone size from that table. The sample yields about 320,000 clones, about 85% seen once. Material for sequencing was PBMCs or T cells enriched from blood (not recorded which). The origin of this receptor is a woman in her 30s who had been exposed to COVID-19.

CDR3 bases: TGCGCCAGCAGCTTCAGTGGCGGGACAGGGGGCACTGAAGCTTTCTTT. This encodes CASSFSGGTGGTEAFF. The chain couples TRBV5-1 to TRBJ1-1, with 11 bases aligning to TRBD1. The CDR3 is 16 residues long. V gave up 2 bases and J gave up 4 bases; unmatched junction bases: 7. The germline V gene encodes CDR1 SGHRS and CDR2 YFSETQ.